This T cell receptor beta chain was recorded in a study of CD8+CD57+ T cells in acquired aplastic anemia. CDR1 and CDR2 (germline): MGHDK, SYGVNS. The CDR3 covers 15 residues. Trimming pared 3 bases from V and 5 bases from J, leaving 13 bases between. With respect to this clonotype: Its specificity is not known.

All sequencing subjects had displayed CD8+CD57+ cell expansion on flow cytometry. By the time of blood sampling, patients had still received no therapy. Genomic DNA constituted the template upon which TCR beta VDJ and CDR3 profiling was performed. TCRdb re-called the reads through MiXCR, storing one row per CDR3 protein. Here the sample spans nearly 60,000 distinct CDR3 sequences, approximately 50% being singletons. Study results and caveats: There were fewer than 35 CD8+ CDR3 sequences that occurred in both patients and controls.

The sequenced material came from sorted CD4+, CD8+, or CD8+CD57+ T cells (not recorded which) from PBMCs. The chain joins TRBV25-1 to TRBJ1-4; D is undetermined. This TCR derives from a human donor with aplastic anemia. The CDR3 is CASSDWTAENEKLFF. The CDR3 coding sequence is TGTGCCAGCAGTGATTGGACGGCGGAAAATGAAAAACTGTTTTTT.